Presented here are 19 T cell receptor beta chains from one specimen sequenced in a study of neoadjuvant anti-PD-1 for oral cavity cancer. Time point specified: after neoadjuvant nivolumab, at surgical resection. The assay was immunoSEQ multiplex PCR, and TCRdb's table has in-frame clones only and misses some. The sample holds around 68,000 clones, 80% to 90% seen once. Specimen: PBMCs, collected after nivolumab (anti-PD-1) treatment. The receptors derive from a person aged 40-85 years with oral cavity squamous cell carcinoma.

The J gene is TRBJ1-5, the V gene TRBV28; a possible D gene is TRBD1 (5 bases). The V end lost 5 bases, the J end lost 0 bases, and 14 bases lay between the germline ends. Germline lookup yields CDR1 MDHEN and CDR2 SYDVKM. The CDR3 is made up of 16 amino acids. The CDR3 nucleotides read TGTGCCAGCAGTACACTCCGGGACGGTAGCAATCAGCCCCAGCATTTT. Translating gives CASSTLRDGSNQPQHF. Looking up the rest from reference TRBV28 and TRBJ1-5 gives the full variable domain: DVKVTQSSRYLVKRTGEKVFLECVQDMDHENMFWYRQDPGLGLRLIYFSYDVKMKEKGDIPEGYSVSREKKERFSLILESASTNQTSMYLCASSTLRDGSNQPQHFGDGTRLSIL.

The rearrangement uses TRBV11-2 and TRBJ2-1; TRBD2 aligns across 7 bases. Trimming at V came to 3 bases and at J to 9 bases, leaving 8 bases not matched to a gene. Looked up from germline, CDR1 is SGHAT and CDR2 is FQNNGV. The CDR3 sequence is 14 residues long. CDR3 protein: CASSFGLVYVEQFF. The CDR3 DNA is TGTGCCAGCAGCTTCGGACTAGTTTATGTTGAGCAGTTCTTC.

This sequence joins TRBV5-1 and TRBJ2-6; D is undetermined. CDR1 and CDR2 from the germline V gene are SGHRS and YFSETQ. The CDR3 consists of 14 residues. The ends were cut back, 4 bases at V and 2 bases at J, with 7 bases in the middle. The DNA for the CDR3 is TGCGCCAGCAGCCCCACTGCTGGGGCCAACGTCCTGACTTTC. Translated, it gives CASSPTAGANVLTF.

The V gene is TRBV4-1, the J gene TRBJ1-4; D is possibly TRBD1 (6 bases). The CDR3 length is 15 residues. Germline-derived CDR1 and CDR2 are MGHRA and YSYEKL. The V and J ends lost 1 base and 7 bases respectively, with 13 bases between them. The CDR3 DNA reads TGCGCCAGCAGCCAAGGACAGGCCCTTCGTGAAAAACTGTTTTTT. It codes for CASSQGQALREKLFF.

For the CDR3, the DNA is TGTGCCAGCAGTTACTCGTTGCGGAGGGAGAGTGAGCAGTTCTTC. Protein sequence: CASSYSLRRESEQFF. This chain uses TRBV6-5 with TRBJ2-1, with D tentatively TRBD2 (6 bases). The CDR3 covers 15 residues. V lost 0 bases to trimming and J lost 9 bases, with 15 bases between them. In germline, CDR1 is MNHEY, CDR2 SVGAGI.

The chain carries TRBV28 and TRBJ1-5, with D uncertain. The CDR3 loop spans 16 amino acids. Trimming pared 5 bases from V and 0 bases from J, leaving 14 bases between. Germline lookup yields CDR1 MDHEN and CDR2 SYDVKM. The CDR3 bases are TGTGCCAGCAGTATACAAGTCGTTTATAGCAATCAGCCCCAGCATTTT. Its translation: CASSIQVVYSNQPQHF.

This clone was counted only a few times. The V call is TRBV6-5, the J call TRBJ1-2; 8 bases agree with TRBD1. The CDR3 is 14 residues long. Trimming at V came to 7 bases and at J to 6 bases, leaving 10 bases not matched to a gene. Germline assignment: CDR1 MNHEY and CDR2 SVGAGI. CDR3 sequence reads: CASTFGQGLDGYTF. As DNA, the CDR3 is TGTGCCAGCACTTTCGGACAGGGCCTTGATGGCTACACCTTC.

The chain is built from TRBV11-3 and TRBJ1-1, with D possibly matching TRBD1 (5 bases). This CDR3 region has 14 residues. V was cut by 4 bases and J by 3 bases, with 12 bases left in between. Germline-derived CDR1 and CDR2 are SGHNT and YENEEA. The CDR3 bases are TGTGCCAGCAGCTCTCAGGGTGGTCACACTGAAGCTTTCTTT. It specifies CASSSQGGHTEAFF. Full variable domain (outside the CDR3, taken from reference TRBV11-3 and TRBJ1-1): EAGVVQSPRYKIIEKKQPVAFWCNPISGHNTLYWYLQNLGQGPELLIRYENEEAVDDSQLPKDRFSAERLKGVDSTLKIQPAELGDSAVYLCASSSQGGHTEAFFGQGTRLTVV.

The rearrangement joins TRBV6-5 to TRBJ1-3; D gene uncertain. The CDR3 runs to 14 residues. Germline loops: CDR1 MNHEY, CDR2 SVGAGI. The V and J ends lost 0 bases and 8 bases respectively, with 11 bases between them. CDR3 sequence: CASSYSVSGYTIYF. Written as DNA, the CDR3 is TGTGCCAGCAGTTACTCAGTATCGGGATACACCATATATTTT.

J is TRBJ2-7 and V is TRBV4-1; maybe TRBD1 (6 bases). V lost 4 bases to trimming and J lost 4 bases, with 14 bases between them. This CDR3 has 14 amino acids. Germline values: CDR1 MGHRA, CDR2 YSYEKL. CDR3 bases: TGCGCCAGCAGCCCCGACAGGTTAGGTTACGAGCAGTACTTC. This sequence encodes CASSPDRLGYEQYF.

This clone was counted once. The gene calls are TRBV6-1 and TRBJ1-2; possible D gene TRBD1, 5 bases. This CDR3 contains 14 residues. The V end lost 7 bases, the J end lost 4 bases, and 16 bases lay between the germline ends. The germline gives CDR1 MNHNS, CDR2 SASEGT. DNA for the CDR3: TGTGCCAGCACCCCCCGGGACGGAGTCTATGGCTACACCTTC. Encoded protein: CASTPRDGVYGYTF.

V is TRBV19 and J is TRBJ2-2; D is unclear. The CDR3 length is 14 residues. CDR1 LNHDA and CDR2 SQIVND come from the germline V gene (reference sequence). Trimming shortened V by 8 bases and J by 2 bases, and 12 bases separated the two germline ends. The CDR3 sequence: CASARPYNTGELFF. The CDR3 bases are TGTGCCAGTGCCCGGCCCTACAACACCGGGGAGCTGTTTTTT.

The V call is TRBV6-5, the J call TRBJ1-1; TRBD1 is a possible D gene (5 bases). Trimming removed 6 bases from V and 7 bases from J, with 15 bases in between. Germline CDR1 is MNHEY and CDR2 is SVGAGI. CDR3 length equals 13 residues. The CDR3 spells CASRRGFRSEAFF. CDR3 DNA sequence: TGTGCCAGCAGGCGGGGCTTCCGGAGTGAAGCTTTCTTT.

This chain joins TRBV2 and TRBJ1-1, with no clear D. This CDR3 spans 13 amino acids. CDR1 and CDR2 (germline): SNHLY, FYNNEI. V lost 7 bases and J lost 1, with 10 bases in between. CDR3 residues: CASIGSGNTEAFF. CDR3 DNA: TGTGCCAGCATCGGGTCAGGGAACACTGAAGCTTTCTTT.

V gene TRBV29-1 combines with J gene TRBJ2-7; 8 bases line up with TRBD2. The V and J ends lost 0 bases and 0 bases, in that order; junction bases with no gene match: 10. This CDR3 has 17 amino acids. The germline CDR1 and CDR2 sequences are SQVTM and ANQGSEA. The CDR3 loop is CSVEEGVGREASYEQYF. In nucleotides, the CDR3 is TGCAGCGTTGAAGAGGGCGTGGGGCGGGAGGCCTCCTACGAGCAGTACTTC.

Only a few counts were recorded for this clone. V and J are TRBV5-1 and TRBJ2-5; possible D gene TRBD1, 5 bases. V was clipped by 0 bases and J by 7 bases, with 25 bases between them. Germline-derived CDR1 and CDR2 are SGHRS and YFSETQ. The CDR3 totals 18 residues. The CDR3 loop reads CASSLVQGFPPHRVTQYF. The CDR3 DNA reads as TGCGCCAGCAGCTTGGTGCAGGGTTTTCCTCCTCACCGGGTGACCCAGTACTTC. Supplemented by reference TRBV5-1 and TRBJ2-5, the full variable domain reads KAGVTQTPRYLIKTRGQQVTLSCSPISGHRSVSWYQQTPGQGLQFLFEYFSETQRNKGNFPGRFSGRQFSNSRSEMNVSTLELGDSALYLCASSLVQGFPPHRVTQYFGPGTRLLVL.

The CDR3 region has the DNA TGTGCCAGCAGCTTAGCCAGTTTGAACACTGAAGCTTTCTTT. Residues: CASSLASLNTEAFF. V usage is TRBV7-6 and J usage is TRBJ1-1, with D uncertain. Between the trimmed V and J ends, which lost 0 bases and 0 bases, there was a span of 5 bases. The CDR3 has 14 residues. Germline CDR1 is SGHVS and CDR2 is FNYEAQ. The whole variable domain, filled in from reference TRBV7-6 and TRBJ1-1, reads GAGVSQSPRYKVTKRGQDVALRCDPISGHVSLYWYRQALGQGPEFLTYFNYEAQQDKSGLPNDRFSAERPEGSISTLTIQRTEQRDSAMYRCASSLASLNTEAFFGQGTRLTVV.

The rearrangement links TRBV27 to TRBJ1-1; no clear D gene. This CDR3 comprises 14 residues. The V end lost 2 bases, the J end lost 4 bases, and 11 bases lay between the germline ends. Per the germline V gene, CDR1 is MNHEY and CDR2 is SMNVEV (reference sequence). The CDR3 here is CASSLGTGLTEAFF. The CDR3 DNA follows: TGTGCCAGCAGTTTAGGTACGGGCCTCACTGAAGCTTTCTTT.

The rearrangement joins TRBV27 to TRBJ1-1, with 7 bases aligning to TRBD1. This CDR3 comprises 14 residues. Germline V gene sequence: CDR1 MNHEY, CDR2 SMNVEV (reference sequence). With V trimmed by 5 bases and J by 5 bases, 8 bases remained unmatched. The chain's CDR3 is CASSGYRGLTEAFF. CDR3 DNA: TGTGCCAGCAGTGGTTACAGGGGATTGACTGAAGCTTTCTTT.